One sample yielded the 6 T cell receptor beta chains listed below, sequenced in a study of identical twins. TCRdb called the 5' RACE reads again in MiXCR, with one record for every CDR3 protein. The sample yields about 550,000 distinct CDR3 sequences, 20% to 25% seen once. These data were also filed under a second study, of yellow fever vaccine responses in identical twins.

The sample was CD4+ T cells sorted from blood. These receptors were collected from a woman younger than 30 in good health.

The chain uses TRBV5-6 and TRBJ1-2; TRBD1 matches 7 bases. The CDR3 spans 19 residues. V shed 3 bases, J shed 4 bases, and the junction held 21 bases outside the gene matches. Germline-derived CDR1 and CDR2 are SGHDT and YYEEEE. DNA of the CDR3: TGTGCCAGCAGCTGGCTACGGACAGGCCCCCCCCCACACCTCTATGGCTACACCTTC. Translating it yields CASSWLRTGPPPHLYGYTF.

Only a few counts were recorded for this clonotype. The gene calls are TRBV3-1 and TRBJ2-7; D might be TRBD1 (6 bases). Trimming cost V 4 bases and J 2 bases, with 15 bases left between them. CDR1 is LGHDT, CDR2 YNNKEL, per germline (reference sequence). The CDR3 has 15 amino acids. The CDR3 loop is CASSRTVGGPYEQYV. The CDR3 nucleotides read TGTGCCAGCAGCCGGACAGTTGGGGGTCCCTACGAGCAGTACGTC.

This clonotype has only a few counts. The gene calls are TRBV4-1 and TRBJ2-7, with a possible D match to TRBD1 (6 bases). Germline V CDR1 and CDR2: MGHRA, YSYEKL. V was shortened by 1 base and J by 2 bases, with 15 bases between the two germline ends. The CDR3 extends over 16 amino acids. CDR3 protein: CASSQVPDQGTYEQYF. In nucleotides, the CDR3 is TGCGCCAGCAGCCAAGTCCCCGATCAGGGGACCTACGAGCAGTACTTC.

This clonotype appeared a few times. J is TRBJ2-2 and V is TRBV6-5, with D unresolved. The length of the CDR3 is 14 residues. Looked up from germline, CDR1 is MNHEY and CDR2 is SVGAGI. Trimming took 2 bases from V and 3 from J, leaving 7 bases between them. This CDR3 is CASSYGRYTGELFF. In DNA form, the CDR3 reads TGTGCCAGCAGTTACGGTCGGTACACCGGGGAGCTGTTTTTT.

The rearrangement joins TRBV27 to TRBJ2-5; D not resolved. V lost 8 bases and J lost 2, with 12 bases in between. The CDR3 runs 13 residues. Germline-derived CDR1 and CDR2 are MNHEY and SMNVEV (reference sequence). CDR3 protein: CASSPFGQETQYF. DNA of the CDR3: TGTGCCAGCTCACCCTTCGGTCAAGAGACCCAGTACTTC.

In the case of this clonotype: A much larger clone sits a single nucleotide away, making a read error possible. J is TRBJ2-2 and V is TRBV12-3 or TRBV12-4; possible D gene TRBD2, 5 bases. CDR3 length equals 15 residues. CDR3 residues: CASSLFPDMTGKLFF. The DNA for the CDR3 is TGTGCCAGCAGTTTATTCCCGGATATGACCGGGAAGCTGTTTTTT.